This T cell receptor (beta chain) is from a study of beta chain features in type 1 diabetes. Study-level results: When VDJ junctions were examined, type 1 diabetes patients showed fewer insertions and more deletions. Equally in patients and controls, PCR might preferentially amplify shorter templates.

This CDR3 is built from 17 residues. Germline trimming cut 0 bases from V and 10 bases from J; bases unmatched to any gene: 13. Looked up from germline, CDR1 is KGHSH and CDR2 is LQKENI. This clone was observed a few times. Its target is not known. All of the sorted populations showed purity greater than 95%. TCRB transcripts that were expressed got sequenced, as all of the isolated RNA had been reverse transcribed. TCRdb's table, derived via immunoSEQ multiplex PCR, lists solely in-frame clones and lacks some. The sample has a few hundred thousand clones, about 15% seen once. This receptor was taken from a woman between 18 and 30 years old in good health. The specimen sequenced was naive CD4+ T cells from blood. J is TRBJ2-1 and V is TRBV18, with TRBD2 matching 9 bases. For the CDR3, the DNA is TGTGCCAGCTCACCACCGAAGGGACTAGCTGCCCGTCGGGAGCAGTTCTTC. Encoded protein: CASSPPKGLAARREQFF.